The clone carrying this TCR beta chain was detected only once. Its specificity is not known. Only in-frame clones appear in the TCRdb table, and some are missing; sequencing was by immunoSEQ multiplex PCR. Of under 25,000 clones listed, more than 95% are singletons. The sample belongs to a study of T cells in tuberculosis. The overall study: CD1B tetramers identified T cells specific for mycobacterial lipid GMM. A South African cohort included IGRA-negative adolescents, latently infected IGRA-positive adolescents and adults with active tuberculosis. Findings and limits, study-wide: Shorter CDR3-alpha in active tuberculosis partly drove smaller distances.

This CDR3 comprises 13 residues. V shed 9 bases and J shed 3 bases, with 12 bases lying between them. Germline CDR1 and CDR2: LNHDA and SQIVND (reference sequence). The chain is built from TRBV19 and TRBJ1-5; maybe TRBD1 (6 bases). The specimen was PBMCs. This clonotype was obtained from a donor aged 5-35 years with latent tuberculosis or without tuberculosis infection. CDR3 loop: CASADSVNQPQHF. CDR3 nucleotides: TGTGCCAGCGCGGACAGCGTCAATCAGCCCCAGCATTTT. Full variable domain (remainder filled in from reference TRBV19 and TRBJ1-5): DGGITQSPKYLFRKEGQNVTLSCEQNLNHDAMYWYRQDPGQGLRLIYYSQIVNDFQKGDIAEGYSVSREKKESFPLTVTSAQKNPTAFYLCASADSVNQPQHFGDGTRLSIL.